This T cell receptor beta chain was identified in a study of blood T cell repertoires in COVID-19. Study-level background: The United States, Italy and Spain were the sources of the acute and convalescent COVID-19 samples. PBMCs, B-cell-depleted T cells, or T cells provided the cDNA or gDNA that made up the material.

Germline V gene sequence: CDR1 SGDLS, CDR2 YYNGEE. J gave up 0 bases and V 6 bases, and 6 bases lay outside the gene matches. The CDR3 has 14 residues. The table came from immunoSEQ multiplex PCR; TCRdb's copy has only in-frame clones and leaves some out. In the table there are about 73,000 clones, around four fifths of which are singletons. The chain uses TRBV9 and TRBJ2-7; 7 bases align to TRBD2. The source of this sequence is a man aged 50 or older with active COVID-19. The sample consisted of peripheral blood. The CDR3 bases are TGTGCCAGCACCCGTCGCGGGAGCTCCTACGAGCAGTACTTC. Its protein is CASTRRGSSYEQYF.